A single T cell receptor beta chain is shown here with its context. The CDR3 is 16 residues long. V gave up 3 bases and J gave up 3 bases, with 11 bases separating them. Germline loops: CDR1 KGHDR, CDR2 SFDVKD. TCRdb recomputed calls from the RT-PCR reads with MiXCR, one row per CDR3 protein. The table records 710,000 or so distinct CDR3 sequences, around 16% of them present only once. The record originates from a study of response to subunit inactivated influenza vaccine. The source material was PBMCs from blood, sampled roughly 12 days after vaccination. The genes are TRBV24-1 and TRBJ2-6; TRBD1 is a possible D gene (5 bases). This receptor was obtained from a man in his fifties who received an inactivated influenza vaccine. This CDR3 reads CATSDPGHSGANVLTF. The DNA for the CDR3 is TGTGCCACCAGTGATCCAGGACATAGTGGGGCCAACGTCCTGACTTTC.